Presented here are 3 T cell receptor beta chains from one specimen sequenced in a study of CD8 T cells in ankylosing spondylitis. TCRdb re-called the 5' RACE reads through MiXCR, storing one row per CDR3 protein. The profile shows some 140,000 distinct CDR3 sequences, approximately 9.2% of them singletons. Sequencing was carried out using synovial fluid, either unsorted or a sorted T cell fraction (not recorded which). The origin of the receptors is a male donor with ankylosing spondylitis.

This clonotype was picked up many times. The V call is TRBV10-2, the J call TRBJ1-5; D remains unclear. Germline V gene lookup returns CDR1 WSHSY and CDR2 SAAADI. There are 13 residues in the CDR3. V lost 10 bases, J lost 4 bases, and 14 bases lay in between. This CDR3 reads CATLLRVNQPQHF. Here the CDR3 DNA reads TGCGCCACCCTCCTAAGGGTTAATCAGCCCCAGCATTTT.

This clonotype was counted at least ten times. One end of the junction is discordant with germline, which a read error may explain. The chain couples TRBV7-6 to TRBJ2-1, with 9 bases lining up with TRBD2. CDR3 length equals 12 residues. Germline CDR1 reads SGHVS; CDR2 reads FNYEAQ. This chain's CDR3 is CVSGGLTGEQFF. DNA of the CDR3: TGTGTCAGCGGGGGGCTGACTGGTGAGCAGTTCTTC.

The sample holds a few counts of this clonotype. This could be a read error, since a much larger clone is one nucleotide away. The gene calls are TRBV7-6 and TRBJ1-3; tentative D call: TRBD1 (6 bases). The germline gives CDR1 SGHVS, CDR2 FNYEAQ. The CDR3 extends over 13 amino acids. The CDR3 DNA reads TGTGCCAGCAGCCCTACCAGGGGAGGCACCATACATTTT. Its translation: CASSPTRGGTIHF.